The entry that follows covers one TCR beta chain sequence. Its target is not known. The data are from a study of T cells after yellow fever vaccination. Whole-study context: Fractions of low cell number were prepared using SMART-Seq v4 Ultra Low Input.

This CDR3 region has 14 residues. V trimming: 5 bases; J trimming: 2 bases; junction bases outside the gene matches: 6. Germline V CDR1 and CDR2: MNHEY, SVGEGT. Overall study results and limits: Only a small proportion of the clonotypes turned up in both the CD4 and the CD8 compartments, likely arising from convergent recombination. FACS-sorted repertoires might harbor abundant contaminating clonotypes from the bulk population.

A universal primer site and UMIs were added as TCR cDNA was made by 5'RACE template switching. TCRdb processed the 5' RACE reads anew with MiXCR; each CDR3 protein has one entry. The table has some 670,000 distinct CDR3 sequences, around 12% seen once; the top ten hold 15%. The gene calls are TRBV6-2 or TRBV6-3 and TRBJ2-7; 7 bases agree with TRBD1. The sample was PBMCs, taken on the day of the yellow fever booster vaccination. This receptor was obtained from a man aged 30 to 45 who received the YFV17D yellow fever vaccine. Here the CDR3 DNA reads TGTGCCAGCAGTGTTTGGGACAGTACCTACGAGCAGTACTTC. Its translation: CASSVWDSTYEQYF.